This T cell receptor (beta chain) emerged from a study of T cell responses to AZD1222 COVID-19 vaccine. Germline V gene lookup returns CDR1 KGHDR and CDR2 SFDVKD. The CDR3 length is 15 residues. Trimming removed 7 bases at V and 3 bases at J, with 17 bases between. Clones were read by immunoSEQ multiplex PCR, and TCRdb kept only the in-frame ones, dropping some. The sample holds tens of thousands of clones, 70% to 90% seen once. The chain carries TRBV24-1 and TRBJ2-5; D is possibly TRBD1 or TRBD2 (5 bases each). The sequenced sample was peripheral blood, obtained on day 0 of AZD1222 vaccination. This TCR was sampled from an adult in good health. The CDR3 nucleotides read TGTGCCACCAGCCCGGGACCCGGGAACGAAGAGACCCAGTACTTC. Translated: CATSPGPGNEETQYF.